This T cell receptor beta chain was recorded in a study of neoadjuvant anti-PD-1 for oral cavity cancer. About the research overall: Non-progressing patients received a fourth nivolumab dose near day 43, then surgery on days 50-56.

Using immunoSEQ multiplex PCR, the repertoire was profiled, and TCRdb retains in-frame clones only, with some absent. The data contain approximately 16,000 clones, about two thirds of them singletons. This CDR3 has 15 amino acids. The germline CDR1 and CDR2 sequences are SSHAT and FNYEAQ (reference sequence). This clone has just one count. An end of the junction differs from the germline gene, which may be a read error. Patients had HPV-negative, locally advanced oral cavity squamous cell carcinoma. Analysis of PBMCs was direct, with no culture step. The rearrangement links TRBV7-7 to TRBJ2-7; TRBD1 matches 11 bases. The specimen was PBMCs, collected before nivolumab (anti-PD-1) treatment. The receptor was derived from a person between 40 and 85 years old with oral cavity squamous cell carcinoma. The CDR3: CASSPGTGGTDEQYF. The CDR3 DNA is TGTGCTAGCAGCCCCGGGACAGGGGGGACGGACGAGCAGTACTTC.